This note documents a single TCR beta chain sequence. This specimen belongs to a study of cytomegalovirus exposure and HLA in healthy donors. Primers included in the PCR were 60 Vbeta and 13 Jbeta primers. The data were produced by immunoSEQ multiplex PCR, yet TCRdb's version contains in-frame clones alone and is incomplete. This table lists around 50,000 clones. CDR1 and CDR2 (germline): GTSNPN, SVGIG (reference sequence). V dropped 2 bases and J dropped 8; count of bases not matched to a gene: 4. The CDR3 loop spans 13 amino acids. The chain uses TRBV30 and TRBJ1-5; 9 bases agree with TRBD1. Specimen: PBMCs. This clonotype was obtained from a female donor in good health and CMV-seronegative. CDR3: CAWSRDRVEPQHF. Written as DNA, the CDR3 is TGTGCCTGGAGTCGGGACAGGGTAGAGCCCCAGCATTTT.